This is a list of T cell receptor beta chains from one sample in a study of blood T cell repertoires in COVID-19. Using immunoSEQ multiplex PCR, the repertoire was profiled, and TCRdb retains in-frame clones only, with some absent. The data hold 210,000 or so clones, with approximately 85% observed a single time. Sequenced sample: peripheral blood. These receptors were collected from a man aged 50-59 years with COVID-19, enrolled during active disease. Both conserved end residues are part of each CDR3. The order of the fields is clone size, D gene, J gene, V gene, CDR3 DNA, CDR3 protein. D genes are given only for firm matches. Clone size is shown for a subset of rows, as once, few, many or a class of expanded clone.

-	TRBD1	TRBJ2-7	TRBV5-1	TGCGCCAGCAGATCTGGGCAGGGGGCAAACGAGCAGTACTTC	CASRSGQGANEQYF
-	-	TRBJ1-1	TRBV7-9	TGTGCCAGCAGCCCCCTTCCGGGAAACACTGAAGCTTTCTTT	CASSPLPGNTEAFF
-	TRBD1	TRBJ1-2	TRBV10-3	TGTGCCATCACCCAGGACAGGAACTATGGCTACACCTTC	CAITQDRNYGYTF
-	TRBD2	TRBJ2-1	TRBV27	TGTGCCAGCAGCCGCCCGGGGGGTCTTCCTAAGTACGATGAGCAGTTCTTC	CASSRPGGLPKYDEQFF
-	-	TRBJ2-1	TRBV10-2	TGCGCCAGCAGTGAAGGGTTAACAGGAGCCGATGAGCAGTTCTTC	CASSEGLTGADEQFF
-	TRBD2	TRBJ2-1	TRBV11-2	TGTGCCAGCAGCGAATGGACTAGCGGATACAATGAGCAGTTCTTC	CASSEWTSGYNEQFF
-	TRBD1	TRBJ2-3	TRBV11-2	TGTGCCAGCAGCCCGGGACAGGCGAGCACAGATACGCAGTATTTT	CASSPGQASTDTQYF
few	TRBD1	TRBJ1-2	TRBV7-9	TGTGCCAGCATGGGGCCCCACAGGGGGCAATTTTATGGCTACACCTTC	CASMGPHRGQFYGYTF
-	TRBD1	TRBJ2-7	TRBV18	TGTGCCAGCTCACCCCGGGACAGCTACGAGCAGTACTTC	CASSPRDSYEQYF
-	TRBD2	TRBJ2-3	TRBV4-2	TGTGCCAGCAGCCGCAAGACTAGCGGGGGGGAAGATACGCAGTATTTT	CASSRKTSGGEDTQYF
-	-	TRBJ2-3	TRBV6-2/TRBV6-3	TGTGCCAGCAGTTACTCGAGGCGTGGGTCGACAGATACGCAGTATTTT	CASSYSRRGSTDTQYF
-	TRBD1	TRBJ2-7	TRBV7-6	TGTGCCAGCAGCTCCCGGGGACAGTCCTACGAGCAGTACTTC	CASSSRGQSYEQYF
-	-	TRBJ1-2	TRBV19	TGTGCCAGTAAAGGGAGTACTAACTATGGCTACACCTTC	CASKGSTNYGYTF
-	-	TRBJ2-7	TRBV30	TGTGCCTGGAGTGGAACAGGGACCTACGAGCAGTACTTC	CAWSGTGTYEQYF
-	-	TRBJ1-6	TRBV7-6	TGTGCCAGCAGCTCGAGACTAACAGGGAGAAGCGATTCACCCCTCCACTTT	CASSSRLTGRSDSPLHF
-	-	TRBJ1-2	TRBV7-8	TGTGCCAGCACCATAACCCGGACAGACCCACCTAACTATGGCTACACCTTC	CASTITRTDPPNYGYTF
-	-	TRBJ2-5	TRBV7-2	TGTGCCAGCAGCTTAGCGCTAGGGGGTGCAGAGACCCAGTACTTC	CASSLALGGAETQYF
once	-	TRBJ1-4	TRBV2	TGTGCCAGCAGTGAGGCAGGGAGGAGGAAACTGTTTTTT	CASSEAGRRKLFF
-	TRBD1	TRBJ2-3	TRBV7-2	TGTGCCAGCAGCTTAGTCCCTTTGACAGGGAAAGGGAGCACAGATACGCAGTATTTT	CASSLVPLTGKGSTDTQYF
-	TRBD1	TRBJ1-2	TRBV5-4	TGTGCCAGCAGCCAGGACAGGGGAAATGGCTACACCTTC	CASSQDRGNGYTF
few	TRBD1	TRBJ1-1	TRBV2	TGTGCCAGCAGAGGACAGGGGAACACTGAAGCTTTCTTT	CASRGQGNTEAFF
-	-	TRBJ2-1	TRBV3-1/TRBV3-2	TGTGCCAGCAGCCGACTAATAAACAATGAGCAGTTCTTC	CASSRLINNEQFF
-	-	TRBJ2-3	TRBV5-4	TGTGCCACCAGTTTCGCTGGGGCGAATACGCAGTATTTT	CATSFAGANTQYF
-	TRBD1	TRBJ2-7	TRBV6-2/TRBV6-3	TGTGCCAGCAGTTACGGGACAGGGGTTAACTACGAGCAGTACTTC	CASSYGTGVNYEQYF
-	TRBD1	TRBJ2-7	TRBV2	TGTGCCAGCACCCCGGGACAGGGGTACGAGCAGTACTTC	CASTPGQGYEQYF
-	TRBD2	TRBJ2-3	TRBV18	TGTGCCAGCTCACCGACTAGCGGGGGGGCCTCGGGTACAGATACGCAGTATTTT	CASSPTSGGASGTDTQYF